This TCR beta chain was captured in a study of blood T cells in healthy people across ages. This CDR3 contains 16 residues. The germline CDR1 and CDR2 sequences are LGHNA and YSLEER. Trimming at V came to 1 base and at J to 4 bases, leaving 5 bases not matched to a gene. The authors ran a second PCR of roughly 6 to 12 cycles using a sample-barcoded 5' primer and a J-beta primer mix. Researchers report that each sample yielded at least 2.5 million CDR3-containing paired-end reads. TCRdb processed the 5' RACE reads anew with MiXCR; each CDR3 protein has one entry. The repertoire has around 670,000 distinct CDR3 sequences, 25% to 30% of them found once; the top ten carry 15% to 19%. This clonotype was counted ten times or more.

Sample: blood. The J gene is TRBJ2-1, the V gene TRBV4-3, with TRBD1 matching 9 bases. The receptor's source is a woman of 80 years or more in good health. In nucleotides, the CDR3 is TGCGCCAGCAGCCAAGGGGAGGACAGGGGTTACAATGAGCAGTTCTTC. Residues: CASSQGEDRGYNEQFF.